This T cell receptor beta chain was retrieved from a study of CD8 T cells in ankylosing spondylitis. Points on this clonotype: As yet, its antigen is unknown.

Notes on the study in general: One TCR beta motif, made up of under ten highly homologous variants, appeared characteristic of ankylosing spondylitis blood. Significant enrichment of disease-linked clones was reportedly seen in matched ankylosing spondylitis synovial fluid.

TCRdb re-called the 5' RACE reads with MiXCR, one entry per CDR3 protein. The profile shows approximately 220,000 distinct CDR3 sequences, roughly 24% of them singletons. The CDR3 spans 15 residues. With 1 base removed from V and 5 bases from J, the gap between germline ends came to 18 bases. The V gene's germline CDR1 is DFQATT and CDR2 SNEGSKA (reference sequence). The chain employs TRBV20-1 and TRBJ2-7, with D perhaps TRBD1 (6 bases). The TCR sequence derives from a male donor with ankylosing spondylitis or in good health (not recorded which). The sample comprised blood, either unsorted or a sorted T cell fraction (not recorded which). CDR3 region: CSARAGTPKTHEQYF. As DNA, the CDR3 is TGCAGTGCTAGAGCCGGGACACCCAAGACCCACGAGCAGTACTTC.